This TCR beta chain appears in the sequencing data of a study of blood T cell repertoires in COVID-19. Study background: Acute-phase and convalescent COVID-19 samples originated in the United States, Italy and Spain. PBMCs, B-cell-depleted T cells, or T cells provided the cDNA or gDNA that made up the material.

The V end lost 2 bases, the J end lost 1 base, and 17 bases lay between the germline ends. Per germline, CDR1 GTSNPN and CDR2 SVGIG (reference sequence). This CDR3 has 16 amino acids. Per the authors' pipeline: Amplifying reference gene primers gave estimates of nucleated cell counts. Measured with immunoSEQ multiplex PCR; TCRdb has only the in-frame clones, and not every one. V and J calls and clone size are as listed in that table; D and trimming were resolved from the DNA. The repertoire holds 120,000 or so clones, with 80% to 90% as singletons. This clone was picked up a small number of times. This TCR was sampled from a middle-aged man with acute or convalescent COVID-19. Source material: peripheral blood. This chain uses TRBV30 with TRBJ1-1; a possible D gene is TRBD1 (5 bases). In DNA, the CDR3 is TGTGCCTGGAGTAAGAGGTTGGGGCAGAGGAACACTGAAGCTTTCTTT. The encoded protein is CAWSKRLGQRNTEAFF.